A selection of T cell receptor beta chains follows, all from one sample in a study of OX40 agonist ivuxolimab in advanced cancers. Method: immunoSEQ multiplex PCR; TCRdb's copy keeps in-frame clones and lacks some. In the table there are some 44,000 clones, approximately 86% of which are singletons. This sample comprised CD4+ or CD8+ T cells sorted from blood, obtained in a trial of the OX40 agonist ivuxolimab. The receptors originated from an adult with an advanced solid tumor such as melanoma, head and neck, liver or kidney cancer. CDR3s include the opening cysteine and the closing phenylalanine or tryptophan. The D gene is left open where the match is weak. Rows give clone size only sometimes, using once, few, many, or a class for an expanded clone.

j_call clone_size d_call v_call cdr3_aa
TRBJ1-2 NA TRBD1 TRBV6-5 CASSYYRGGGYTF
TRBJ2-3 NA TRBD2 TRBV6-5 CASSYSTSGTDTQYF
TRBJ1-1 NA NA TRBV4-1 CASSQDPSFPGVGTEAFF
TRBJ1-6 once NA TRBV27 CASSPSGTLNSPLHF
TRBJ1-5 NA NA TRBV7-9 CASSLLSNQPQHF
TRBJ2-1 NA NA TRBV2 CASITGPQGYNEQFF
TRBJ1-2 NA NA TRBV7-6 CASSSGHRDPLRQSYGYTF
TRBJ2-2 NA TRBD2 TRBV9 CASSALAGGQTGELFF
TRBJ2-4 NA NA TRBV28 CASSTGTAGQYF
TRBJ1-2 NA NA TRBV5-4 CASSFIGGYTF
TRBJ1-1 few NA TRBV2 CASRTSTEAFF
TRBJ2-2 NA NA TRBV5-5 CASTVAGRANTGELFF
TRBJ2-7 few NA TRBV6-1 CASSGTLYEQYF
TRBJ1-1 NA NA TRBV4-1 CASSQAPEGTEAFF
TRBJ1-5 few NA TRBV27 CASSLAARRPQHF
TRBJ2-2 NA NA TRBV10-1 CASSEWGREGTGELFF
TRBJ2-1 NA TRBD2 TRBV11-2 CASSLITSGYNEQFF
TRBJ2-7 NA NA TRBV7-2 CASTLGYGIEQYF
TRBJ1-1 NA TRBD1 TRBV7-9 CASSPSGGTNTEAFF
TRBJ2-1 NA TRBD2 TRBV9 CASSALSGTSGDEQFF
TRBJ2-1 NA NA TRBV4-1 CASSQSSYNEQFF
TRBJ2-5 NA TRBD1 TRBV9 CASSVASTGMMETQYF
TRBJ1-2 NA NA TRBV11-2 CASSLGGAYGYTF
TRBJ2-1 NA NA TRBV5-4 CASSSTAPDEQFF
TRBJ1-2 NA NA TRBV7-9 CASSLGMADVVYGYTF
TRBJ2-7 NA NA TRBV10-3 CAIMGGHQSSYEQYF
TRBJ2-3 NA NA TRBV27 CASSLLYATSTDTQYF
TRBJ2-1 NA TRBD2 TRBV14 CASSRGGNEQFF
TRBJ1-1 NA TRBD1 TRBV9 CASSATGGNTEAFF
TRBJ2-6 NA TRBD2 TRBV2 CASSLSTEAIAGTSSGANVLTF
TRBJ2-7 NA NA TRBV7-9 CASSSTAGINEQYF
TRBJ1-1 NA NA TRBV27 CASSFAGSEAFF